This TCR beta chain was retrieved from a study of cytomegalovirus exposure and HLA in healthy donors (dated by TCRdb to 2017 to 2019). Background for the entire study: In an earlier analysis of around 540 of the donors, about 260 Gb of sequence data and approximately 120 million unique TCR beta sequences from 150 million to 200 million T cells were reported. An early release covering roughly 640 HLA-typed donors comprised around 300 gigabases of sequencing data and some 79 million unique TCR sequences. Of the 300 to 450 genotyped donors, approximately 81% were placed in the genetic ancestry cluster associated with self-reported Caucasian donors. The study aimed to test whether signatures of past pathogen exposure could be identified by cataloging public T cell receptors. Using immunosequencing, the study profiled T cell repertoires from fewer than 850 subjects and related those repertoires to cytomegalovirus serostatus. In addition to the first cohort of several hundred subjects, a separate validation cohort of over 90 different subjects was used. To predict cytomegalovirus infection status, the study brought together high-throughput TCR immunosequencing, statistical association of individual TCRs with disease status, and machine learning. In a later analysis, previously published TCR beta repertoires from 600 to 850 donors were re-analyzed and high-resolution HLA genotyping was added so that TCR occurrence patterns could be studied. In the later analysis, no new phenotypic data were used to find candidate immune exposures; instead, reliance was placed on TCR beta sequences and their occurrence across donors. To decide whether each TCR beta V gene segment behaved as functional or pseudogenic, an earlier analysis of some 570 of the donors relied on high-throughput TCR beta sequencing. Alongside the repertoire data, information on donor age, sex, ethnicity and CMV serostatus was compiled. A later genetic analysis used genome-wide SNP genotypes for about 65% of the roughly 700 donors, treating that subset as a discovery cohort. All discovery cohort repertoires had been generated using a single sequencing platform. HLA typing included class I and class II loci at four-digit resolution. Typing coverage varied by locus: 629-630 donors for A, B, C, DRB1 and DQB1; under 550 for DQA1; more than 600 for DPA1; approximately 490 for DPB1. Because of strong linkage in the cohort, roughly five DR-DQ haplotypes were treated as single units for association and clustering. Among 398 genotyped donors of the cohort, an average of about 240,000 unique TCR beta nucleotide sequences were sequenced per donor, approximately 20% of them non-productive.

The cohort was made up of hundreds of healthy bone marrow donors. Cohort members were all nominally healthy when sampled, although unrecorded immune exposures were likely present. The donor was CMV seropositive and belonged to the group of more than 250 seropositive cohort members. A peripheral blood sample was provided by each donor, and peripheral blood mononuclear cells were used for TCR beta sequencing. Genomic DNA was extracted from the blood cell samples with the Qiagen DNeasy Blood Extraction Kit. Reading from cysteine to phenylalanine, the CDR3 counts 16 amino acids. CDR3 DNA only is kept here, 48 bases in frame from base 1. Trimming leaves V shorter by 0 bases and J shorter by 10 bases, with the junction holding 11 bases beyond the gene matches. CDR1 WNHNN and CDR2 SYGVQD were looked up in the germline V gene (reference sequence). Beyond this particular receptor, the publication reports: Across donors, most TCR sequences were observed very rarely, whereas some public TCRs were present in many individuals. An association between a missense DCLRE1C variant and V-gene and J-gene trimming of TCR beta chains was found in a later genetic analysis and replicated in an independent cohort. Only TCR beta chains were sequenced in this cohort, and the absence of alpha or paired-chain data limited detectable features. Specific HLA alleles were associated with over 15,000 TCR beta sequences at a false discovery rate of 0.05 in a later analysis. The classifier was reported to diagnose cytomegalovirus status with high specificity and sensitivity in both the original cohort and the validation cohort. A further reported finding was that TCR beta sequences accurately predicted the HLA-A and HLA-B alleles for most subjects in the first cohort. The presence/absence analyses assumed that sequencing depth was roughly uniform across donors, and that assumption may not be true. The study listed 164 TCR beta chains as associated with cytomegalovirus. A later analysis found that most CMV-associated TCR beta chains appeared HLA-restricted, with HLA associations seemingly driven largely by CMV exposure. A cluster of highly shared sequence variants was judged likely to be a technical artifact of the sequencing pipeline. A later analysis found that TCR association rates varied across HLA loci, with DRB1 alleles showing the most associated TCRs and HLA-C alleles the fewest. Because counts were too low, roughly 17 rarely observed V segments, including chromosome 9 orphons, were left out of the earlier analysis of approximately 580 of the donors. According to a later analysis, parvovirus B19, influenza, CMV and Epstein-Barr virus appeared linked to several top co-occurrence clusters. Strong co-occurrence of HLA alleles, especially DR and DQ, made assigning TCR associations to individual alleles difficult. Broadly in line with IMGT annotations, most TCR beta V segments showed up in productive rearrangements about 87% or about 30% of the time in an earlier analysis of 450 to 750 of the donors. CMV serostatus was the only immune exposure information available for the cohort. Correlated functional status among segregating V segments might reflect linkage disequilibrium, but an unknown experimental factor could not be ruled out. In vitro tests confirmed that a few of the cytomegalovirus-associated TCR beta chains recognize cytomegalovirus antigens. Compared with equally common non-associated chains, HLA-associated TCR beta chains in a later analysis were more clonally expanded and had lower generation probabilities. According to the authors, the approach could potentially be generalized to other disease states and immunological phenotypes. Because some donors lacked HLA typing at each locus, the association tests relied only on the typed subset. In a later genetic analysis, fewer N-insertions in productive TCRs were reported among donors in an Asian-associated ancestry cluster than the approximately 670-donor mean. Some IMGT-functional V segments, including TRBV6-2 and TRBV6-3, could not be distinguished by the 87-base-pair reads and were therefore excluded.

Libraries were constructed by the immunoSEQ multiplex PCR assay. The multiplex PCR relied on a mix of 60 forward primers for TCR Vbeta segments and 13 reverse primers for TCR Jbeta segments. Amplification of the CDR3 region of rearranged TCR beta genes was performed with a multiplex PCR assay on genomic DNA. The amplified TCR beta libraries were sequenced on the Illumina HiSeq System as 87-base-pair reads. On the study's bioinformatics: In a later analysis, about 80 million unique TCR beta chains were counted across the 690 or so repertoires, and roughly 9.9 million of these chains were shared by at least two donors. To remove PCR and sequencing errors, raw reads were error-corrected and collapsed into unique sequences using a nearest-neighbor algorithm that merged closely related sequences. To assign V, D and J gene segments, CDR3 sequences were aligned to IMGT reference sequences. For a sequence to be retained, at least a six-nucleotide match to both a V gene segment and a J gene segment was required. Rearrangements were classified as productive when the CDR3 lacked stop codons and remained in frame with V and J, and all other rearrangements were classified as non-productive. CDR3 was defined according to IMGT convention as the region running from the second conserved V-encoded cysteine to the conserved J-encoded phenylalanine. Sequences without an unambiguous match to a single V gene segment were excluded from the earlier analysis of 500 to 700 of the donors. In an earlier analysis of 450 to 700 of the donors, V segments were called functional above 56.7% productive rearrangements and were called segregating when the between-donor standard deviation exceeded 5%. To diagnose cytomegalovirus status from the catalog of TCR beta chain sequences, a statistical classification framework was built. In a later analysis, V and J genes were assigned by comparing TCR nucleotide sequences against IMGT/GENE-DB human TR gene sequences. The TCRdist pipeline was used in a later analysis to assign CDR3 sequences and most-parsimonious VDJ recombination scenarios. In a later analysis, each TCR beta chain was defined by its CDR3 amino acid sequence together with its V-gene family, and reads without a unique V-gene family were excluded. In a later analysis, 550 to 650 highly shared, low-generation-probability nucleotide sequences were removed to address suspected cross-contamination and a sequencing artifact. For each public chain, a later analysis derived a clonal expansion index from normalized ranks of inferred template counts within each repertoire. In a later analysis, generation probabilities were computed with a VDJ recombination model fitted to out-of-frame rearrangements, and the resulting probabilities were checked against IGoR. A later analysis scored TCR-TCR, TCR-HLA and TCR-CMV co-occurrence with hypergeometric tests, applying a repertoire-size bias correction to TCR pairs. To estimate false discovery rates, a later analysis permuted the HLA or CMV assignments 20 times. In a later analysis, co-occurring TCRs were grouped using DBSCAN, and TCRdist sequence similarity was added for clustering within HLA-allele-positive subsets. Repertoires with fewer than 30,000 or more than 120,000 public chains, plus five repertoires with anomalous nucleotide sharing, were excluded from co-occurrence clustering. The table comes from immuneACCESS by way of TCRdb, which keeps in-frame sequences with V and J called. Part of the clones is missing from these tables; in studies checked, under half for an unresolved V gene and the rest for unknown reasons. That table is the source of V, J and clone size, and D and trimming were worked out from the DNA. In all, the sample holds 100,000 to 120,000 clones, and approximately 82% of those were seen once. The biggest ten clones account for 10% to 15% of the sample.

With regard to this clone: Its target antigen remains unknown. No quality values exist for individual bases; no much larger clone is one base distant.

The TCR originated in a man younger than 45 in good health and CMV-seropositive. The sequence links TRBV10-1 to TRBJ2-1, and TRBD1 matches 8 of the central bases. Sequenced sample: PBMCs. The CDR3 is CASSESQGARSREQFF. The DNA sequence reads TGCGCCAGCAGTGAGTCCCAGGGGGCTAGGTCGCGCGAGCAGTTCTTC.